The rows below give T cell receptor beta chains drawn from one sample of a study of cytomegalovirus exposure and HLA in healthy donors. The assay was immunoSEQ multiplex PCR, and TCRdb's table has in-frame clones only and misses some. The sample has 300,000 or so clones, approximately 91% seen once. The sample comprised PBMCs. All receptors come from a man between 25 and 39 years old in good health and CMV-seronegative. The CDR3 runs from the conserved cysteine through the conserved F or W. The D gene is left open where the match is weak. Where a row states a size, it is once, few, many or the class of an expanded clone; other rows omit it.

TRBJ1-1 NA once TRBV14 CASSRNMDSLKIF TGTGCCAGCAGCCGCAATATGGACAGCTTGAAGATTTTT
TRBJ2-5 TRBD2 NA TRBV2 CASSELAGEETQYF TGTGCCAGCAGCGAACTAGCGGGGGAGGAGACCCAGTACTTC
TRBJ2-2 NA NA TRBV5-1 CASSLSWGSNTGELFF TGCGCCAGCAGCTTGTCTTGGGGCTCGAACACCGGGGAGCTGTTTTTT
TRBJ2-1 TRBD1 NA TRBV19 CASSPGGSYNEQFF TGTGCCAGTAGTCCAGGGGGCTCCTACAATGAGCAGTTCTTC
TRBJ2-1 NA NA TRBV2 CASSGSEQFF TGTGCCAGCAGTGGTAGTGAGCAGTTCTTC
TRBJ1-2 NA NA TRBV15 CATSRVGGMGNYGYTF TGTGCCACCAGCAGGGTGGGAGGGATGGGCAACTATGGCTACACCTTC
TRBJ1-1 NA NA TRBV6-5 CASSFPAGQERTEAFF TGTGCCAGCAGTTTCCCGGCAGGGCAGGAAAGGACTGAAGCTTTCTTT
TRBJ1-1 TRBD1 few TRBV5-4 CASSRTKDRANTEAFF TGTGCCAGCAGCCGTACCAAGGACAGGGCGAACACTGAAGCTTTCTTT
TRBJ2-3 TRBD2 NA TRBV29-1 CSVPGTSGPTDTQYF TGCAGCGTCCCAGGGACTAGCGGCCCCACAGATACGCAGTATTTT
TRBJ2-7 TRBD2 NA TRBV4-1 CASSQGSGGSYEQYF TGCGCCAGCAGCCAAGGAAGCGGGGGCTCCTACGAGCAGTACTTC
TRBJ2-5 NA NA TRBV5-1 CASSLAGLPSGTQYF TGCGCCAGCAGCTTGGCCGGACTCCCAAGTGGGACCCAGTACTTC
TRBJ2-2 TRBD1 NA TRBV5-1 CASKVQGAPNTGELFF TGCGCCAGCAAAGTACAGGGGGCGCCGAACACCGGGGAGCTGTTTTTT
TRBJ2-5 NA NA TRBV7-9 CASSPLASETQYF TGTGCCAGCAGCCCGCTAGCGTCGGAGACCCAGTACTTC
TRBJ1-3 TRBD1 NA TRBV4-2 CASSKTGASSGNTIYF TGTGCCAGCAGCAAAACAGGGGCAAGCTCTGGAAACACCATATATTTT
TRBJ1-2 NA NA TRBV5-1 CASSLEAGGYTF TGCGCCAGCAGCTTGGAGGCGGGAGGCTACACCTTC
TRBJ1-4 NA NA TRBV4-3 CASSQDPVTNEKLFF TGCGCCAGCAGCCAAGACCCGGTGACTAATGAAAAACTGTTTTTT
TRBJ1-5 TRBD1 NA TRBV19 CASSTRDRGRNQPQHF TGTGCCAGTAGTACCCGGGACAGGGGGCGCAATCAGCCCCAGCATTTT
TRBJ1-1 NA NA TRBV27 CASSPNARANTEAFF TGTGCCAGCAGTCCTAATGCCAGGGCGAACACTGAAGCTTTCTTT
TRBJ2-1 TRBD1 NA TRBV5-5 CASSPGTGGYNEQFF TGTGCCAGCAGCCCCGGGACAGGGGGCTACAATGAGCAGTTCTTC
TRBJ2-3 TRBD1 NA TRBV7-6 CASSETGGSTDTQYF TGTGCCAGCAGCGAAACAGGGGGAAGCACAGATACGCAGTATTTT
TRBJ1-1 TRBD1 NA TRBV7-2 CASSPGTGRTEAFF TGTGCCAGCAGCCCAGGGACAGGGAGGACTGAAGCTTTCTTT
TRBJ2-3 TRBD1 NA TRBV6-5 CASRDRGPSTDTQYF TGTGCCAGTAGGGACAGGGGCCCTAGCACAGATACGCAGTATTTT
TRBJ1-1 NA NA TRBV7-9 CASSEYQGGAFF TGTGCCAGCAGCGAATACCAGGGAGGAGCTTTCTTT